This TCR beta chain was identified during a study of T-cell reconstitution after alpha-beta-depleted transplantation in children. Findings and limits, study-wide: TCRbeta diversity was high at day 60 in some patients (a result of surviving recipient T cells and thymic progenitors). T-cell counts and diversity at one year following transplant were attributed mainly to newly produced T cells. Expanded clones from the graft, numbering several hundred, reportedly supplied alpha-beta T cells about two months after transplant.

In this sample, this clonotype turned up many times. The antigen remains unidentified. A library of TCRbeta sequences, prepared with unique molecular identifiers, was generated. From the PCR reads, TCRdb called clonotypes with MiXCR, one entry per CDR3 protein. The data contain about 250,000 distinct CDR3 sequences, more than 20% of them singletons. This specimen was PBMCs, mostly from graft donor cells, taken 360 days after TCRalphabeta/CD19-depleted stem cell transplant. The receptor was derived from a female patient aged 2-15 years who had a stem cell transplant for congenital amegakaryocytic thrombocytopenia, so the T cells may come from the graft donor.

The CDR3 is CASSQGLAVNNEQFF. CDR3 in DNA: TGTGCCAGCAGCCAGGGACTAGCGGTTAACAATGAGCAGTTCTTC. The V gene is TRBV7-8, the J gene TRBJ2-1; TRBD2 agrees at 11 bases. Germline V CDR1 and CDR2: SGHVS, FQNEAQ. The CDR3 has 15 residues. Losses at the gene ends were 5 bases for V and 5 bases for J; bases not matched to a gene: 5.